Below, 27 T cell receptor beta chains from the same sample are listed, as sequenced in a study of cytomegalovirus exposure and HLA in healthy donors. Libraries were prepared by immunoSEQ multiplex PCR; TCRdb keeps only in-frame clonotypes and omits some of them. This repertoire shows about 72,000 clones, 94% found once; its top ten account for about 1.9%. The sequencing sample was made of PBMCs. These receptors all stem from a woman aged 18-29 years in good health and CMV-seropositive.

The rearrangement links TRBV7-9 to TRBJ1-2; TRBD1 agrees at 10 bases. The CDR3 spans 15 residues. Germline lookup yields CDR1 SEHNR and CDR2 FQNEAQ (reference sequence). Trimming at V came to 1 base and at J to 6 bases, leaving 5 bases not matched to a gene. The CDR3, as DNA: TGTGCCAGCAGCTTAGAGGACAGGGGGGAGAATGGCTACACCTTC. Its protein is CASSLEDRGENGYTF.

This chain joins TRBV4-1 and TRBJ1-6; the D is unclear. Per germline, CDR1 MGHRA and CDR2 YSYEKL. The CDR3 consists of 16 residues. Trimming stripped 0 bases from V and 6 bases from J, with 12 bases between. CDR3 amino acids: CASSQEGQDRNSPLHF. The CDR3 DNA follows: TGCGCCAGCAGCCAAGAAGGTCAGGATCGTAATTCACCCCTCCACTTT.

The CDR3 region has the DNA TGTGCCAGCAGTTACTCGAATAGCGGGAGCACAGATACGCAGTATTTT. Protein sequence: CASSYSNSGSTDTQYF. The chain is built from TRBV6-5 and TRBJ2-3, with 7 bases fitting TRBD2. The CDR3 is 16 residues long. V shed 0 bases and J 0 bases; nucleotides not matched to a gene: 3. The V gene's germline CDR1 is MNHEY and CDR2 SVGAGI.

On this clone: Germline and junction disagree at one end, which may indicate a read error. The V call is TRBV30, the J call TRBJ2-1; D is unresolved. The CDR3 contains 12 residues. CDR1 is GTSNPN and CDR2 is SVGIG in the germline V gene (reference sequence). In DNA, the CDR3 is TGTGCCTGGAGTCCCTCCGACAATGAGCAGTTCTTC. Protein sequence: CAWSPSDNEQFF.

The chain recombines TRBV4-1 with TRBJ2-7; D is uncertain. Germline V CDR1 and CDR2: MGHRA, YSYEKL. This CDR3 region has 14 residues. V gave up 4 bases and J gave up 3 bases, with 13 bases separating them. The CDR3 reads CASSPLSGGYEQYF. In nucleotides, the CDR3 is TGCGCCAGCAGCCCCCTTAGTGGCGGCTACGAGCAGTACTTC.

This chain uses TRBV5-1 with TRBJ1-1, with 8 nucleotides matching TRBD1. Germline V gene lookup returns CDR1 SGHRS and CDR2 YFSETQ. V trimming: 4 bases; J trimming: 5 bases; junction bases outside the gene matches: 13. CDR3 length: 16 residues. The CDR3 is CASSQIATGGRTEAFF. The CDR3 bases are TGCGCCAGCAGCCAGATAGCTACAGGGGGAAGAACTGAAGCTTTCTTT.

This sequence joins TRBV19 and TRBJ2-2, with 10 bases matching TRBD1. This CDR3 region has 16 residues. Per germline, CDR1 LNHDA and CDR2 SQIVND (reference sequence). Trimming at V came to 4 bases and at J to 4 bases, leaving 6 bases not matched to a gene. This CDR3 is CASSNRQGARTGELFF. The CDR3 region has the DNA TGTGCCAGTAGTAATCGACAGGGGGCTCGCACCGGGGAGCTGTTTTTT.

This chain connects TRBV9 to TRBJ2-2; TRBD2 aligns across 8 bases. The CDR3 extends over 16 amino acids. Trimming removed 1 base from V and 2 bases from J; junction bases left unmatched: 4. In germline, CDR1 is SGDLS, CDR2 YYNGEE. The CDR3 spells CASSVSTSGNTGELFF. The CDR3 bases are TGTGCCAGCAGCGTAAGCACTAGCGGAAACACCGGGGAGCTGTTTTTT.

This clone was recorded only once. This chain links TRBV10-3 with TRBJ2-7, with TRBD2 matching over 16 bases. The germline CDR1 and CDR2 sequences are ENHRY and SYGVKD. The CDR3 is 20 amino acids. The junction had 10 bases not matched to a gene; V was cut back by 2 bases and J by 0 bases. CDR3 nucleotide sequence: TGTGCCATCAGTGAGAGCGCTACGGGACTAGCGGGGGGGGGCTCCTACGAGCAGTACTTC. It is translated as CAISESATGLAGGGSYEQYF.

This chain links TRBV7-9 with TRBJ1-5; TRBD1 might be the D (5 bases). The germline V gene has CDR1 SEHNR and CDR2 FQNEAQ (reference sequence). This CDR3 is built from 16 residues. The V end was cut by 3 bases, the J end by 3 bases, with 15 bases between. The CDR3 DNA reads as TGTGCCAGCAGCTTGGACGAGGGACTGACCAATCAGCCCCAGCATTTT. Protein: CASSLDEGLTNQPQHF.

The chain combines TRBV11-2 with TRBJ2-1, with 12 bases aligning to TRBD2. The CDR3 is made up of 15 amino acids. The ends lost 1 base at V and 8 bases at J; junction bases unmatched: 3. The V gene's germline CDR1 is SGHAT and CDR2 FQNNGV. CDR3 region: CASSLGLAGDHEQFF. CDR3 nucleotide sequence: TGTGCCAGCAGCTTAGGACTAGCGGGAGATCATGAGCAGTTCTTC.

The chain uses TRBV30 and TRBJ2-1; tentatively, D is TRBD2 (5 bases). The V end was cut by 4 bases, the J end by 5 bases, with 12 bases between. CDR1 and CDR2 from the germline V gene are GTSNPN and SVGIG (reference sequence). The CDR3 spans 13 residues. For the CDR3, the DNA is TGTGCCTGGATCAGCGGATACCACAATGAGCAGTTCTTC. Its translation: CAWISGYHNEQFF.

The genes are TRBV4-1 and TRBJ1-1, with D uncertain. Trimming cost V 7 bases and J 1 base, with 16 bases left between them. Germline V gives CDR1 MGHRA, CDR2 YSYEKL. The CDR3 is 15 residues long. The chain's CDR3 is CASTSPDGKNTEAFF. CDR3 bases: TGCGCCAGCACAAGTCCGGACGGGAAGAACACTGAAGCTTTCTTT.

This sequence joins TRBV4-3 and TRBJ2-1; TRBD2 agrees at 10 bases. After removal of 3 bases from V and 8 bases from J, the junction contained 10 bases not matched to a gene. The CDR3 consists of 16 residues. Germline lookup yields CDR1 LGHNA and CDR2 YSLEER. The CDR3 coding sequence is TGCGCCAGCAGCCAGTACACCGGGACTAGCGTCCATGAGCAGTTCTTC. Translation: CASSQYTGTSVHEQFF.

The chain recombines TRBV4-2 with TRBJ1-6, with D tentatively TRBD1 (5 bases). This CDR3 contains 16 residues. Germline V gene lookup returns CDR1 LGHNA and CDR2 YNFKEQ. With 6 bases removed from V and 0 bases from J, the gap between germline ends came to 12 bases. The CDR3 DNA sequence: TGTGCCAGCAGGGGGGGGGAAAGCTCCTATAATTCACCCCTCCACTTT. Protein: CASRGGESSYNSPLHF.

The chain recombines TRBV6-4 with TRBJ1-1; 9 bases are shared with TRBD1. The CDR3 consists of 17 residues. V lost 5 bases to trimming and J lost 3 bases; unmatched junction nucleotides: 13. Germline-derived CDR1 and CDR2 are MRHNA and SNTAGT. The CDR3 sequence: CASSSRLDRGLYTEAFF. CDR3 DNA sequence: TGTGCCAGCAGTTCTCGTCTAGACAGGGGGTTGTACACTGAAGCTTTCTTT.

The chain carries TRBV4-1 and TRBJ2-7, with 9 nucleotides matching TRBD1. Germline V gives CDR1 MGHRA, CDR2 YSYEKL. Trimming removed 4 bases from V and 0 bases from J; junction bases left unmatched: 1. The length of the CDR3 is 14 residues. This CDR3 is CASSRTGDSYEQYF. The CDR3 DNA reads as TGCGCCAGCAGCCGGACAGGGGACTCCTACGAGCAGTACTTC.

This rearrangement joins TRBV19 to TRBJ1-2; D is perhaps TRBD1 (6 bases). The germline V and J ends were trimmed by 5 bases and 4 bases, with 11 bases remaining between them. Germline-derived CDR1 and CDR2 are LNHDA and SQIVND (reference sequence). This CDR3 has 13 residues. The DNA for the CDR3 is TGTGCCAGTAGTTCCTCGACAGGCTATGGCTACACCTTC. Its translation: CASSSSTGYGYTF.

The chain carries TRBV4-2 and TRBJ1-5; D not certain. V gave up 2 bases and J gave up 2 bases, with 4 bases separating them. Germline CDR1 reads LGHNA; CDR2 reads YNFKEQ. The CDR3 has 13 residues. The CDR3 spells CASSQPGNQPQHF. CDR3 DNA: TGTGCCAGCAGCCAACCCGGCAATCAGCCCCAGCATTTT.

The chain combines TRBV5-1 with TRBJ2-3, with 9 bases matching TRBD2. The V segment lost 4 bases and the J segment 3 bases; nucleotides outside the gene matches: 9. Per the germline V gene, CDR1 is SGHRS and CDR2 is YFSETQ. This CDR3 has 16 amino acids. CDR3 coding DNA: TGCGCCAGCAGCCTCAGAATAGCGGGAGAAACAGATACGCAGTATTTT. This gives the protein CASSLRIAGETDTQYF.

The CDR3 is CASSQGRQEEEKLFF. The CDR3 bases are TGTGCCAGCAGCCAAGGCAGGCAGGAGGAAGAAAAACTGTTTTTT. The rearrangement links TRBV4-2 to TRBJ1-4; D uncertain. CDR1 is LGHNA and CDR2 is YNFKEQ in the germline V gene. V lost 1 base to trimming and J lost 8 bases, with 14 bases between them. CDR3 length: 15 amino acids.

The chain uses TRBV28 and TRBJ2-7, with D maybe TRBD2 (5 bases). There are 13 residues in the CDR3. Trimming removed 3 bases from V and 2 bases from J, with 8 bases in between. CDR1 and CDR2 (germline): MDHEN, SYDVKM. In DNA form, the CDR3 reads TGTGCCAGCAGTTTTGAGGGCCCCTACGAGCAGTACTTC. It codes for CASSFEGPYEQYF.

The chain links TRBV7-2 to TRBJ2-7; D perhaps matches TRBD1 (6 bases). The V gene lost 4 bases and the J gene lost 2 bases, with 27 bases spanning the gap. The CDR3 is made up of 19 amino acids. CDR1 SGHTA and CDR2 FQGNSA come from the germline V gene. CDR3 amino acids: CASSSTPTGWGGDAYEQYF. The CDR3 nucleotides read TGTGCCAGCAGCTCAACCCCGACAGGTTGGGGTGGGGATGCCTACGAGCAGTACTTC.

CDR3 sequence (DNA): TGTGCCTGGAGTGGTCGAGTGAGCGGGGAGCTGTTTTTT. Its protein product is CAWSGRVSGELFF. This sequence joins TRBV30 and TRBJ2-2; no definite D call. Germline assignment: CDR1 GTSNPN and CDR2 SVGIG (reference sequence). CDR3 length equals 13 residues. The V and J ends lost 1 base and 7 bases respectively, with 10 bases between them. Looking up the rest from reference TRBV30 and TRBJ2-2 gives the full variable domain: SQTIHQWPATLVQPVGSPLSLECTVEGTSNPNLYWYRQAAGRGLQLLFYSVGIGQISSEVPQNLSASRPQDRQFILSSKKLLLSDSGFYLCAWSGRVSGELFFGEGSRLTVL.

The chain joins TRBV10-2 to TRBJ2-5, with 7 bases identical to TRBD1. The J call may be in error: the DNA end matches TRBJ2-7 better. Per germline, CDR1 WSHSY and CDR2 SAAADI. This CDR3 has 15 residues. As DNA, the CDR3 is TGCGCCAGCAGTGGGGGGACAGACTATACCTACGAGCAGTACTTC. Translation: CASSGGTDYTYEQYF.

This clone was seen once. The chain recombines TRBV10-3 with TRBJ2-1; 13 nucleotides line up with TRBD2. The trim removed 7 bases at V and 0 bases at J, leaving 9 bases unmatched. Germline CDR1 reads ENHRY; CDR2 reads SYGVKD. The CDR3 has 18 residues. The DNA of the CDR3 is TGTGCCATCAAATCGGGACTAGCGGGATTCCCCTCCTACAATGAGCAGTTCTTC. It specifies CAIKSGLAGFPSYNEQFF.

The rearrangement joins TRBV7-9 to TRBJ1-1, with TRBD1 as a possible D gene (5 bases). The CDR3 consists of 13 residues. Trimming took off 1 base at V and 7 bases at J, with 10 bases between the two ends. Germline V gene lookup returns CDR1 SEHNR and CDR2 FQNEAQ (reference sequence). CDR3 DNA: TGTGCCAGCAGCTTAGTCGCAGGGCTTGAAGCTTTCTTT. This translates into CASSLVAGLEAFF.